Below, 28 T cell receptor beta chains from the same sample are listed, as sequenced in a study of shared clonotypes between healthy human individuals. Repertoires were generated with immunoSEQ multiplex PCR, while TCRdb's copy carries only in-frame clones and drops some. The repertoire holds roughly 2.4 million clones, with nearly 97% as singletons. What was sequenced was naive CD4+ T cells sorted from blood. The subset is: CD45RA+ positively selected. The source of these receptors is a man aged 18 to 29 in good health.

The chain carries TRBV7-8 and TRBJ2-7; 7 nucleotides match TRBD2. Germline CDR1 SGHVS, CDR2 FQNEAQ. The CDR3 covers 13 residues. Unmatched junction bases numbered 3, after V lost 7 bases and J lost 0 bases. The DNA of the CDR3 is TGTGCCAGCATAGGCGGGAGCTCCTACGAGCAGTACTTC. It specifies CASIGGSSYEQYF.

The rearrangement uses TRBV6-6 and TRBJ2-1; D may be TRBD1 or TRBD2 (5 bases each). This CDR3 has 13 amino acids. V lost 2 bases, J lost 6 bases, and 8 bases lay in between. The germline V gene encodes CDR1 MNHNY and CDR2 SVGAGI (reference sequence). The CDR3 region is CASSYPGTNEQFF. CDR3 nucleotides: TGTGCCAGCAGTTACCCCGGGACCAATGAGCAGTTCTTC.

The chain carries TRBV18 and TRBJ2-5, with D possibly matching TRBD2 (6 bases). In germline, CDR1 is KGHSH, CDR2 LQKENI. The length of the CDR3 is 15 residues. V shed 6 bases and J shed 5 bases, with 19 bases lying between them. The CDR3 region is CASSSGEALVETQYF. CDR3 nucleotide sequence: TGTGCCAGCTCCTCGGGGGAGGCGCTTGTCGAGACCCAGTACTTC.

This clone was recorded once. V and J are TRBV2 and TRBJ1-2; 10 bases are shared with TRBD1. CDR3 length equals 13 residues. Germline lookup yields CDR1 SNHLY and CDR2 FYNNEI. After removal of 5 bases from V and 8 bases from J, the junction contained 5 bases not matched to a gene. The CDR3: CASSQTGGVGYTF. CDR3 bases: TGTGCCAGCAGTCAGACAGGGGGCGTGGGCTACACCTTC.

The chain couples TRBV5-1 to TRBJ1-5; D possibly corresponds to TRBD1 (5 bases). The CDR3 is 15 residues long. The V gene's germline CDR1 is SGHRS and CDR2 YFSETQ. Trimming took 6 bases from V and 0 from J, leaving 13 bases between them. The CDR3 DNA is TGCGCCAGCATGCAATGGGGGGATAGCAATCAGCCCCAGCATTTT. Its protein product is CASMQWGDSNQPQHF.

This chain joins TRBV6-5 and TRBJ2-5, with D possibly TRBD1 on 6 matching bases. Germline V gene lookup returns CDR1 MNHEY and CDR2 SVGAGI. This CDR3 spans 13 amino acids. Trimming removed 5 bases from V and 2 bases from J, with 9 bases in between. CDR3 sequence: CASSATGQETQYF. The CDR3 coding sequence is TGTGCCAGCAGTGCCACAGGGCAAGAGACCCAGTACTTC.

Turning to this clone: Additional DNA sequences in this sample encode the identical CDR3. This chain connects TRBV6-5 to TRBJ1-5; a possible D gene is TRBD1 (6 bases). V was pared by 6 bases and J by 1 base, with 10 bases between. Germline CDR1 reads MNHEY; CDR2 reads SVGAGI. This CDR3 has 14 amino acids. The chain's CDR3 is CASRAGVSNQPQHF. For the CDR3, the DNA is TGTGCCAGCAGGGCAGGGGTGAGCAATCAGCCCCAGCATTTT.

This rearrangement joins TRBV7-9 to TRBJ2-2; D might be TRBD2 (6 bases). CDR3 length equals 16 residues. Trimming took 2 bases from V and 4 from J, leaving 14 bases between them. The germline V gene has CDR1 SEHNR and CDR2 FQNEAQ (reference sequence). The CDR3: CASSLTSKNPTGELFF. The CDR3 DNA reads TGTGCCAGCAGCTTAACTAGCAAGAACCCCACCGGGGAGCTGTTTTTT.

The chain has TRBV7-3 and TRBJ1-6; a possible D gene is TRBD1 (5 bases). The germline V and J ends were trimmed by 2 bases and 9 bases, with 17 bases remaining between them. Germline values: CDR1 SGHTA, CDR2 FQGTGA. This CDR3 comprises 16 residues. The CDR3 is CASSLRLREDSSPLHF. DNA for the CDR3: TGTGCCAGCAGCTTACGTCTCAGGGAGGATAGTTCACCCCTCCACTTT.

This chain connects TRBV12-5 to TRBJ2-4; 10 nucleotides agree with TRBD2. With V trimmed by 0 bases and J by 3 bases, 17 bases remained unmatched. The V gene's germline CDR1 is LGHNT and CDR2 FRNRAP. The CDR3 covers 21 residues. CDR3 residues: CASGLVIPRGAGGEGKNIQYF. CDR3 nucleotides: TGTGCTAGTGGTTTGGTAATTCCCCGGGGAGCGGGAGGGGAAGGCAAAAACATTCAGTACTTC.

The rearrangement links TRBV18 to TRBJ2-7; tentatively, D is TRBD1 or TRBD2 (5 bases each). Trimming left V 0 bases short and J 4 bases short, with 7 bases between. Germline values: CDR1 KGHSH, CDR2 LQKENI. The CDR3 has 13 amino acids. The CDR3 bases are TGTGCCAGCTCACCACCGGGGGAATACGAGCAGTACTTC. Translating it yields CASSPPGEYEQYF.

In regard to this clone: This CDR3 is also generated by other DNA sequences in the sample. The chain links TRBV6-6 to TRBJ2-7; 10 bases match TRBD2. Germline CDR1 reads MNHNY; CDR2 reads SVGAGI (reference sequence). The CDR3 length is 16 residues. V lost 2 bases to trimming and J lost 3 bases; unmatched junction nucleotides: 7. The CDR3 region is CASSYGTSGTGYEQYF. The CDR3 bases are TGTGCCAGCAGTTACGGAACTAGCGGGACCGGCTACGAGCAGTACTTC.

Regarding this clone: The same CDR3 arises from other DNA sequences in this sample as well. The V gene is TRBV7-9, the J gene TRBJ2-7; D not resolved. Trimming cost V 5 bases and J 2 bases, with 10 bases left between them. The length of the CDR3 is 13 residues. In germline, CDR1 is SEHNR, CDR2 FQNEAQ (reference sequence). The CDR3 here is CASSLEPTYEQYF. For the CDR3, the DNA is TGTGCCAGCAGCCTCGAACCAACCTACGAGCAGTACTTC.

The rearrangement uses TRBV12-5 and TRBJ2-7; no clear D gene. This CDR3 has 14 residues. Trimming stripped 3 bases from V and 7 bases from J, with 16 bases between. The germline gives CDR1 LGHNT, CDR2 FRNRAP. CDR3 nucleotides: TGTGCTAGTGGTTTTGTCGGAAACGTGGGTGAGCAGTACTTC. The encoded protein is CASGFVGNVGEQYF.

This clone was recorded once. V and J are TRBV5-1 and TRBJ2-2; D remains ambiguous. Germline V gene data show CDR1 as SGHRS and CDR2 as YFSETQ. The length of the CDR3 is 14 residues. The ends were cut back, 3 bases at V and 0 bases at J, with 6 bases in the middle. CDR3 sequence reads: CASSSLTNTGELFF. The CDR3 nucleotides are TGCGCCAGCAGCTCACTCACGAACACCGGGGAGCTGTTTTTT. Supplemented by reference TRBV5-1 and TRBJ2-2, the full variable domain reads KAGVTQTPRYLIKTRGQQVTLSCSPISGHRSVSWYQQTPGQGLQFLFEYFSETQRNKGNFPGRFSGRQFSNSRSEMNVSTLELGDSALYLCASSSLTNTGELFFGEGSRLTVL.

J is TRBJ1-1 and V is TRBV6-5; 8 bases fit TRBD1. The CDR3 extends over 13 amino acids. Per the germline V gene, CDR1 is MNHEY and CDR2 is SVGAGI. The V gene end was trimmed by 6 bases and the J gene end by 5 bases; junction bases not matched to a gene: 5. In DNA, the CDR3 is TGTGCCAGCAGGCAGGGGGCTAGGACTGAAGCTTTCTTT. It is translated as CASRQGARTEAFF.

The chain is built from TRBV6-6 and TRBJ2-7, with D unresolved. This CDR3 region has 13 residues. Trimming removed 6 bases from V and 3 bases from J, with 12 bases in between. Germline values: CDR1 MNHNY, CDR2 SVGAGI (reference sequence). The CDR3 DNA reads as TGTGCCAGCAGGTTAGGTTCTGGCTACGAGCAGTACTTC. It encodes CASRLGSGYEQYF.

The CDR3 DNA sequence: TGTGCCAGCTCACGGAACGACGGCTATGGCTACACCTTC. Translating gives CASSRNDGYGYTF. The genes are TRBV18 and TRBJ1-2; D uncertain. The V end was cut by 4 bases, the J end by 4 bases, with 10 bases between. From germline, CDR1 is KGHSH and CDR2 LQKENI. The CDR3 contains 13 residues.

This clone was seen a few times. This chain connects TRBV27 to TRBJ1-2; no reliable D call. CDR1 and CDR2 (germline): MNHEY, SMNVEV (reference sequence). V was pared by 6 bases and J by 6 bases, with 14 bases between. The CDR3 consists of 13 residues. CDR3 nucleotide sequence: TGTGCCAGCAGAACCCACGGGTACGATGGCTACACCTTC. Amino acids: CASRTHGYDGYTF.

The rearrangement uses TRBV7-2 and TRBJ2-1; D possibly uses TRBD1 or TRBD2 (6 bases each). CDR1 is SGHTA, CDR2 FQGNSA, per germline. The CDR3 is 15 residues long. V dropped 8 bases and J dropped 4 bases, with 18 bases sitting between them. CDR3 sequence: CASSKGGTFYNEQFF. In DNA, the CDR3 is TGTGCCAGCTCGAAGGGGGGCACTTTTTACAATGAGCAGTTCTTC.

On this clone itself: Additional DNA sequences in this sample encode the identical CDR3. The chain joins TRBV9 to TRBJ2-2, with TRBD1 identical over 7 bases. CDR3 length: 15 amino acids. The trim removed 4 bases at V and 1 base at J, leaving 4 bases unmatched. CDR1 SGDLS and CDR2 YYNGEE come from the germline V gene. CDR3: CASSPRTGNTGELFF. The DNA for the CDR3 is TGTGCCAGCAGCCCTCGGACAGGGAACACCGGGGAGCTGTTTTTT.

The gene calls are TRBV11-2 and TRBJ2-7; D is ambiguous. V dropped 2 bases and J dropped 1 base, with 9 bases sitting between them. The germline gives CDR1 SGHAT, CDR2 FQNNGV. This CDR3 is built from 14 residues. The CDR3 coding sequence is TGTGCCAGCAGCTTATTTGCCCAATCCTACGAGCAGTACTTC. Its translation is CASSLFAQSYEQYF.

The rearrangement uses TRBV10-3 and TRBJ2-5; tentatively, D is TRBD2 (6 bases). CDR3 length: 13 residues. Germline CDR1 is ENHRY and CDR2 is SYGVKD. Trimming cost V 0 bases and J 13 bases, with 15 bases left between them. This CDR3 is CAISESGERVLYF. DNA for the CDR3: TGTGCCATCAGTGAGTCGGGAGAGCGGGTCCTGTACTTC.

The chain is built from TRBV2 and TRBJ2-7, with 7 bases that match TRBD1. Germline CDR1 SNHLY, CDR2 FYNNEI. The CDR3 sequence is 12 residues long. The trim removed 5 bases at V and 12 bases at J, leaving 10 bases unmatched. The CDR3, as DNA: TGTGCCAGCAGTTCACCTACAGGGGTTCGGTACTTC. It translates to CASSSPTGVRYF. Supplemented by reference TRBV2 and TRBJ2-7, the full variable domain reads EPEVTQTPSHQVTQMGQEVILRCVPISNHLYFYWYRQILGQKVEFLVSFYNNEISEKSEIFDDQFSVERPDGSNFTLKIRSTKLEDSAMYFCASSSPTGVRYFGPGTRLTVT.

The chain has TRBV10-1 and TRBJ1-1; D gene ambiguous. Germline V gene lookup returns CDR1 WNHNN and CDR2 SYGVQD (reference sequence). V shed 6 bases and J shed 5 bases, with 19 bases lying between them. The CDR3 spans 15 residues. The CDR3 protein is CASSDSRKLGTEAFF. CDR3 bases: TGCGCCAGCAGCGATAGCAGAAAGTTGGGGACTGAAGCTTTCTTT.

The rearrangement uses TRBV30 and TRBJ2-6, with unresolved D. V was shortened by 3 bases and J by 2 bases, with 8 bases between the two germline ends. CDR3 length: 14 amino acids. From germline, CDR1 is GTSNPN and CDR2 SVGIG (reference sequence). The CDR3 region is CAWRKNTGANVLTF. Here the CDR3 DNA reads TGTGCCTGGAGGAAGAACACTGGGGCCAACGTCCTGACTTTC.

The chain links TRBV19 to TRBJ2-1; TRBD2 matches 10 bases. Germline CDR1 LNHDA, CDR2 SQIVND (reference sequence). This CDR3 contains 17 residues. V was clipped by 6 bases and J by 2 bases; unmatched bases: 10. CDR3 amino acids: CASSSPQLAGAYNEQFF. Written as DNA, the CDR3 is TGTGCCAGTAGCTCCCCTCAGCTAGCGGGGGCCTACAATGAGCAGTTCTTC.

The gene calls are TRBV18 and TRBJ2-1; a possible D gene is TRBD2 (6 bases). The germline V and J ends were trimmed by 2 bases and 8 bases, with 13 bases remaining between them. The CDR3 has 14 residues. Germline lookup yields CDR1 KGHSH and CDR2 LQKENI. CDR3 region: CASSPEAGFYEQFF. In nucleotides, the CDR3 is TGTGCCAGCTCACCAGAGGCGGGGTTCTATGAGCAGTTCTTC.